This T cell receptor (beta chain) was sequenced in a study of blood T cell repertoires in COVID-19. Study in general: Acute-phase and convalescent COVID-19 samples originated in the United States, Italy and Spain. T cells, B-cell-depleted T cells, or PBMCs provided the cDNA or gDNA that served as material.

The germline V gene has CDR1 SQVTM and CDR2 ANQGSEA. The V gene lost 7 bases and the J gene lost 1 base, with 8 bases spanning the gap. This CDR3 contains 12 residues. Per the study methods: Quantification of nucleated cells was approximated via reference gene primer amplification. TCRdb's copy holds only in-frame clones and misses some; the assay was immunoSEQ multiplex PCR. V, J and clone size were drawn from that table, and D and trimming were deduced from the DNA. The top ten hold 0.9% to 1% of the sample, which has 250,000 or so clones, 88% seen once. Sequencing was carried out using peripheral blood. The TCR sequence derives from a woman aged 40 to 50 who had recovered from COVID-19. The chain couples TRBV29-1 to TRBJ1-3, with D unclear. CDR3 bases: TGCAGCGCCGCGTTATCTGGAAACACCATATATTTT. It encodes CSAALSGNTIYF.